Presented here are 5 T cell receptor beta chains from one specimen sequenced in a study of tumor-infiltrating lymphocytes in oesophageal squamous cell carcinoma. MiXCR, run by TCRdb on the PCR reads, gives a single entry per CDR3 protein. The sample shows more than 9,500 distinct CDR3 sequences, 45% to 55% of them seen only once. The sequenced sample consisted of normal esophageal tissue next to the tumor. Receptor source: a male donor with esophageal squamous cell carcinoma.

V is TRBV24-1 and J is TRBJ2-5; TRBD1 might be the D (5 bases). Looked up from germline, CDR1 is KGHDR and CDR2 is SFDVKD. CDR3 length equals 15 residues. V was trimmed by 3 bases and J by 0 bases, leaving 10 bases between them. The CDR3 protein is CATSDPRQNQETQYF. CDR3 nucleotide sequence: TGTGCCACCAGTGATCCCCGACAGAACCAAGAGACCCAGTACTTC.

The chain joins TRBV10-3 to TRBJ2-7; D is tentatively TRBD1 or TRBD2 (5 bases each). The DNA end favors TRBJ2-5, so the J call may be wrong. The germline V gene has CDR1 ENHRY and CDR2 SYGVKD. The CDR3 spans 14 residues. Written as DNA, the CDR3 is TGTGCCATCAGTGACCGGGACGGACAAGAGACCCAGTACTTC. Protein sequence: CAISDRDGQETQYF.

In this sample, this clonotype turned up many times. A much larger clonotype is one base distant, so this may be a read error. V usage is TRBV7-9 and J usage is TRBJ2-7; D unresolved. V lost 7 bases to trimming and J lost 7 bases, with 17 bases between them. The CDR3 covers 13 residues. CDR1 and CDR2 from the germline V gene are SEHNR and FQNEAQ (reference sequence). The chain's CDR3 is CASTEPHYNEQYF. CDR3 DNA sequence: TGTGCCAGCACCGAACCCCATTACAATGAGCAGTACTTC.

This clonotype was found many times. The chain employs TRBV7-8 and TRBJ2-3; no clear D. The CDR3 spans 17 residues. V lost 4 bases to trimming and J lost 2 bases, with 19 bases between them. The V gene's germline CDR1 is SGHVS and CDR2 FQNEAQ. The CDR3: CASSSRAFARSTDTQYF. The CDR3 DNA reads as TGTGCCAGCAGCTCCCGGGCATTCGCGCGGTCCACAGATACGCAGTATTTT.

The chain carries TRBV3-1 and TRBJ2-7; either TRBD1 or TRBD2 may supply D (5 bases each). Trimming took 5 bases from V and 7 from J, leaving 9 bases between them. The CDR3 totals 11 residues. Per germline, CDR1 LGHDT and CDR2 YNNKEL (reference sequence). This chain's CDR3 is CASSGGWEQYF. CDR3 in DNA: TGTGCCAGCAGCGGGGGATGGGAGCAGTACTTC.